These T cell receptor beta chains were read from a single sample in a study of cytomegalovirus exposure and HLA in healthy donors. Sequenced by immunoSEQ multiplex PCR; TCRdb stores in-frame clones only, minus some. This sample has over 100,000 clones, with 77% found just once. Specimen: PBMCs. The source of these receptors is a man between 40 and 49 years old in good health and CMV-seropositive. Each CDR3 is given with its conserved first and last residue. Each record gives: CDR3 length, clone size, D gene, J gene, V gene, CDR3 protein, CDR3 DNA. A D gene is named only where the DNA matches it firmly. Rows give clone size only sometimes, using once, few, many, or a class for an expanded clone.

>14|few|NA|TRBJ1-4|TRBV11-2
CASSRPATNEKLFF
TGTGCCAGCAGCCGTCCGGCAACTAATGAAAAACTGTTTTTT
>14|few|TRBD1|TRBJ2-3|TRBV11-3
CASSQTGAADTQYF
TGTGCCAGCAGCCAGACAGGGGCGGCAGATACGCAGTATTTT
>15|NA|TRBD1|TRBJ2-7|TRBV19
CASSTRQTGLYEQYF
TGTGCCAGTAGTACTCGACAGACAGGGCTCTACGAGCAGTACTTC
>14|NA|NA|TRBJ2-3|TRBV7-2
CASRSSYSTDTQYF
TGTGCCAGCAGGTCGAGTTATAGCACAGATACGCAGTATTTT
>13|NA|TRBD1|TRBJ2-7|TRBV5-4
CASRPQGVGEQYF
TGTGCCAGCAGACCTCAGGGGGTAGGCGAGCAGTACTTC
>14|NA|NA|TRBJ1-4|TRBV5-6
CASTRWATNEKLFF
TGTGCCAGCACGCGCTGGGCCACTAATGAAAAACTGTTTTTT
>13|NA|NA|TRBJ1-2|TRBV4-1
CASSQGPIHGYTF
TGCGCCAGCAGCCAAGGGCCCATCCATGGCTACACCTTC
>13|NA|TRBD1|TRBJ2-5|TRBV5-1
CASSLAGGETQYF
TGCGCCAGCAGCTTGGCAGGGGGAGAGACCCAGTACTTC
>15|NA|NA|TRBJ1-5|TRBV4-1
CASSQDPGGSQPQHF
TGCGCCAGCAGCCAAGACCCCGGGGGATCTCAGCCCCAGCATTTT
>12|NA|TRBD1|TRBJ2-1|TRBV12-5
CASGLGQGQQFF
TGTGCTAGTGGTTTGGGACAGGGTCAGCAGTTCTTC
>13|NA|NA|TRBJ1-3|TRBV7-2
CASGRGSGNTIYF
TGTGCCAGCGGACGGGGATCCGGAAACACCATATATTTT
>15|NA|NA|TRBJ1-5|TRBV6-1
CASRAYRNSNQPQHF
TGTGCCAGCAGAGCCTACAGGAATAGCAATCAGCCCCAGCATTTT
>16|NA|TRBD2|TRBJ2-2|TRBV7-2
CASSLGSASGAGELFF
TGTGCCAGCAGCTTAGGCTCAGCTAGCGGGGCCGGGGAGCTGTTTTTT
>15|NA|TRBD1|TRBJ1-6|TRBV28
CASSRTGTGGSPLHF
TGTGCCAGCAGCCGGACCGGGACAGGGGGCTCACCCCTCCACTTT
>14|NA|NA|TRBJ2-4|TRBV28
CASSLAPAKNIQYF
TGTGCCAGCAGTTTAGCGCCAGCCAAAAACATTCAGTACTTC
>15|NA|TRBD2|TRBJ2-5|TRBV2
CASSEQRGGQETQYF
TGTGCCAGCAGTGAACAGCGGGGGGGCCAAGAGACCCAGTACTTC